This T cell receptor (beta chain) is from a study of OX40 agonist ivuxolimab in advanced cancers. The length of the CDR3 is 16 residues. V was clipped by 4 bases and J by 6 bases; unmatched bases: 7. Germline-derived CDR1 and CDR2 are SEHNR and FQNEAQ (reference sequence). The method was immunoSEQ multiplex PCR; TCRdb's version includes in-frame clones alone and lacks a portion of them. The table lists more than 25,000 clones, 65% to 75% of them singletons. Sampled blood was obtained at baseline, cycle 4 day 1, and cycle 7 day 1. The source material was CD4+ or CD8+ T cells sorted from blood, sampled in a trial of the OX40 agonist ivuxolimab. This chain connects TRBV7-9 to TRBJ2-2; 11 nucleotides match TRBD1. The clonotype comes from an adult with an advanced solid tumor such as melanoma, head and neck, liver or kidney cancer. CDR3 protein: CASSSGGTGGAGELFF. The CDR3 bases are TGTGCCAGCAGCTCCGGAGGGACAGGGGGGGCCGGGGAGCTGTTTTTT.